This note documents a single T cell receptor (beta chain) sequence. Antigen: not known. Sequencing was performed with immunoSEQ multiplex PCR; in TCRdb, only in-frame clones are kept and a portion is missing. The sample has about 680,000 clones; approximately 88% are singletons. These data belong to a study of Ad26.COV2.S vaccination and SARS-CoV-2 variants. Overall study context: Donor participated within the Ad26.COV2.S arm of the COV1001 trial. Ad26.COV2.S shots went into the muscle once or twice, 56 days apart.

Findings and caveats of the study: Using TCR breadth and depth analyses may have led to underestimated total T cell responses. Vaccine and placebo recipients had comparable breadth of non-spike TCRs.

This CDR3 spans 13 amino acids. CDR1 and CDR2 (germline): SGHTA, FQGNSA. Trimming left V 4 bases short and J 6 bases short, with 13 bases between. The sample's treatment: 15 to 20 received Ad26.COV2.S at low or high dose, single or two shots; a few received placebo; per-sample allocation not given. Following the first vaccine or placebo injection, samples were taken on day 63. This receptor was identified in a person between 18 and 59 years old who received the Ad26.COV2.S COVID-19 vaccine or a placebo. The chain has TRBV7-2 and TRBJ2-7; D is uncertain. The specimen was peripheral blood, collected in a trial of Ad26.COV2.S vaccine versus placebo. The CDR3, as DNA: TGTGCCAGCAGCTCCGGGCGTACCCCCGAGCAGTACTTC. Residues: CASSSGRTPEQYF.